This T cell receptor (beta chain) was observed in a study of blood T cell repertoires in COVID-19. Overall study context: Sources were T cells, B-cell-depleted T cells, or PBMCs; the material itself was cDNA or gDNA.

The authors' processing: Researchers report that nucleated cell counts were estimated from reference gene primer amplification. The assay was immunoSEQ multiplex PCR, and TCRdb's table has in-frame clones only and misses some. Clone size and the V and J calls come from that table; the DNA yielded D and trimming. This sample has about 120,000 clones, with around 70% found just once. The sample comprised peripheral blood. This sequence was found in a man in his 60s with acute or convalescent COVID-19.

The DNA for the CDR3 is TGCGCCAGCAGGCAGGGCCCTATAGAAGAGACCCAGTACTTC. Translating gives CASRQGPIEETQYF. V and J are TRBV5-1 and TRBJ2-5; D possibly corresponds to TRBD1 (5 bases). This CDR3 is built from 14 residues. V lost 5 bases and J lost 3, with 14 bases in between. Germline CDR1 and CDR2: SGHRS and YFSETQ.